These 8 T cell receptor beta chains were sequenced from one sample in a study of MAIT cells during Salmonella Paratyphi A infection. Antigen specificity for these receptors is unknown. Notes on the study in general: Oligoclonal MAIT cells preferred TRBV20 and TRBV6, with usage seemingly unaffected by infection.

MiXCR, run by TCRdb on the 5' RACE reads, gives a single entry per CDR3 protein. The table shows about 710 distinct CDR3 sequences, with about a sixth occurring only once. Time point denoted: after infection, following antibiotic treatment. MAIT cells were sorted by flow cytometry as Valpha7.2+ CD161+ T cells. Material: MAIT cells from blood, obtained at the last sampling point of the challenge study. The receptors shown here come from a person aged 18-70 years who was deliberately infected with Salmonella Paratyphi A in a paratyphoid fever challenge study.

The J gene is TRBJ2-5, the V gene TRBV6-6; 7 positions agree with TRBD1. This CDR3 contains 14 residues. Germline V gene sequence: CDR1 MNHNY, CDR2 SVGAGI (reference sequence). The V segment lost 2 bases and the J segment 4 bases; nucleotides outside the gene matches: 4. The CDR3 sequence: CASSYGQEVETQYF. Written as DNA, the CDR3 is TGTGCCAGCAGTTACGGACAGGAAGTAGAGACCCAGTACTTC.

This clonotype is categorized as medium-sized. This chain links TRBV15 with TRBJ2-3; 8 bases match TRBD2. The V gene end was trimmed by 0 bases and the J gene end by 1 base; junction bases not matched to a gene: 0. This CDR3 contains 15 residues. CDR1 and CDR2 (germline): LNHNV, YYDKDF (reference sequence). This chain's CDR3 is CATSRERGGTDTQYF. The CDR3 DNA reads TGTGCCACCAGCAGAGAGCGGGGGGGCACAGATACGCAGTATTTT.

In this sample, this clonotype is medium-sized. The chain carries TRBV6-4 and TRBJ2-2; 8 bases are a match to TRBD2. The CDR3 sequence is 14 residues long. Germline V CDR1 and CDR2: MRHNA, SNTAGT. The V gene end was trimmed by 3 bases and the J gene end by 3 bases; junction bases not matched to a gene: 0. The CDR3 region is CASSEGLDTGELFF. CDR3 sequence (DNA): TGTGCCAGCAGTGAGGGACTAGACACCGGGGAGCTGTTTTTT.

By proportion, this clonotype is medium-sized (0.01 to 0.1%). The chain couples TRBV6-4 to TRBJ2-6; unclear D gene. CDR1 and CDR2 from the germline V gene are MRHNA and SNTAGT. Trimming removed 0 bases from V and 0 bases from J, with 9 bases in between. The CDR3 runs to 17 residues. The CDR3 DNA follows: TGTGCCAGCAGTGACTCGAGCCCGGGCTCTGGGGCCAACGTCCTGACTTTC. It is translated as CASSDSSPGSGANVLTF.

This CDR3 reads CAISGPGQGSTEAFF. CDR3 coding DNA: TGTGCCATCAGTGGCCCGGGACAGGGGTCCACTGAAGCTTTCTTT. This rearrangement joins TRBV10-3 to TRBJ1-1, with 10 positions matching TRBD1. The CDR3 is made up of 15 amino acids. The J segment lost 4 bases and the V segment lost 4 bases, leaving 6 bases of the junction unmatched. The germline CDR1 and CDR2 sequences are ENHRY and SYGVKD.

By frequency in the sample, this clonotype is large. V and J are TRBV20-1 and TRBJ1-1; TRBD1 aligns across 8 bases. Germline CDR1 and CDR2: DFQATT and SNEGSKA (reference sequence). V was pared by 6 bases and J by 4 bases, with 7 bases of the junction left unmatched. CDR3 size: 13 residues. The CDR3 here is CSAKDRAVTEAFF. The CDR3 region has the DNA TGCAGTGCAAAGGACAGGGCGGTCACTGAAGCTTTCTTT.

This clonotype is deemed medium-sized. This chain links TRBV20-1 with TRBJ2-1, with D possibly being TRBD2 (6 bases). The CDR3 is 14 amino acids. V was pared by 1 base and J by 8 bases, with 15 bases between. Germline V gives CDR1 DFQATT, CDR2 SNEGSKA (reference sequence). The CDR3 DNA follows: TGCAGTGCTAGAGGGGCGGGATTTGAGTATGAGCAGTTCTTC. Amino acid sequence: CSARGAGFEYEQFF.

The CDR3 is CASSLESSGGQYSNQPQHF. The CDR3 DNA sequence: TGTGCCAGCAGCTTAGAATCTAGCGGGGGCCAGTATAGCAATCAGCCCCAGCATTTT. The chain joins TRBV11-3 to TRBJ1-5, with a weak D call TRBD1 (6 bases). V was pared by 0 bases and J by 0 bases, with 18 bases between. Per the germline V gene, CDR1 is SGHNT and CDR2 is YENEEA. This CDR3 is built from 19 residues.